This T cell receptor beta chain is drawn from a study of Graves' ophthalmopathy and Graves' hyperthyroidism. Findings of the study overall: Blood samples also showed most expanded thyroid clonotypes exceeding 0.001 frequency.

Germline loops: CDR1 SEHNR, CDR2 FQNEAQ (reference sequence). V was shortened by 4 bases and J by 12 bases, with 18 bases between the two germline ends. The CDR3 is made up of 13 amino acids. Comments on this clonotype: No antigen is known for it.

The study amplified TCR beta CDR3 regions using RNA transcripts. The workflow started with a first-round RT-PCR run with HTBI primers and then moved on to a second-round multiplex PCR. TCRdb re-analysed the multiplex PCR reads in MiXCR, keeping a single row per CDR3 protein. The table records 230,000 or so distinct CDR3 sequences, 45% to 55% of them present only once. All donors with ophthalmopathy were recorded as having moderate-to-severe activity, CAS ≥3, NOSPECS ≥4 and a duration under 3 months. This clonotype was sampled from an adult man with Graves' ophthalmopathy. The chain carries TRBV7-9 and TRBJ1-1, with a tentative D call TRBD1 (5 bases). Source material: peripheral blood. CDR3 residues: CASSSLGGGRPFF. The CDR3 region has the DNA TGTGCCAGCAGCTCCCTTGGGGGGGGTAGGCCTTTCTTT.